The 9 T cell receptor beta chains below were found in one sample sequenced in a study of response to subunit inactivated influenza vaccine (dated by TCRdb to the late 2010s). Libraries were prepared through RT-PCR. Sequenced on an Illumina HiSeq 2500. In TCRdb, the public reads were trimmed at Q25 with fastp and aligned with MiXCR, with productive beta chains retained. Identical CDR3 proteins give one entry, which carries the most common genes and DNA. The sample includes 450,000 to 550,000 distinct CDR3 sequences, with roughly 25% observed a single time. The ten largest account for 1.9% of the sample. The sequenced sample was CD4+ T cells sorted from PBMCs, obtained around 5 days after vaccination. Receptors originate from a man aged 50 or older who received an inactivated influenza vaccine. Donor details come from another sample of the same person, matched by shared clones.

This clonotype was detected ten times or more. The chain employs TRBV28 and TRBJ2-4; D is possibly TRBD2 (6 bases). The CDR3 totals 12 residues. Germline V gives CDR1 MDHEN, CDR2 SYDVKM. V gave up 2 bases and J gave up 10 bases, with 9 bases separating them. As DNA, the CDR3 is TGTGCCAGCAGTTTACCCGGGACTATTCAGTACTTC. Translating it yields CASSLPGTIQYF.

A few counts support this clonotype. This chain connects TRBV12-3 or TRBV12-4 to TRBJ2-7, with TRBD1 matching 9 bases. The V and J ends lost 6 bases and 4 bases, in that order; junction bases with no gene match: 10. The CDR3 has 15 residues. CDR3 nucleotide sequence: TGTGCCAGCAGCCCAGACCGGGACAGGGCATACGAGCAGTACTTC. This encodes CASSPDRDRAYEQYF.

This clonotype turned up a few times. The chain has TRBV2 and TRBJ1-1; a weak D match, TRBD1 (6 bases). Germline V gives CDR1 SNHLY, CDR2 FYNNEI. The CDR3 sequence is 14 residues long. Between the trimmed V and J ends, which lost 7 bases and 4 bases, there was a span of 16 bases. The CDR3 DNA reads as TGTGCCAGCAAAGGACAGAGATTGGGCACTGAAGCTTTCTTT. As protein: CASKGQRLGTEAFF. Supplemented by reference TRBV2 and TRBJ1-1, the full variable domain reads EPEVTQTPSHQVTQMGQEVILRCVPISNHLYFYWYRQILGQKVEFLVSFYNNEISEKSEIFDDQFSVERPDGSNFTLKIRSTKLEDSAMYFCASKGQRLGTEAFFGQGTRLTVV.

This clonotype has only a few counts. The chain combines TRBV12-3 or TRBV12-4 with TRBJ2-1; D is ambiguous. The CDR3 loop spans 13 amino acids. V was pared by 5 bases and J by 10 bases, with 15 bases between. In DNA, the CDR3 is TGTGCCAGCAGTCCTAGTAGGGCTGGAGAGCAGTTCTTC. As protein: CASSPSRAGEQFF.

This CDR3 is CSAGLLTQISYEQYF. The CDR3 DNA reads TGCAGTGCTGGGCTTCTAACCCAGATATCCTACGAGCAGTACTTC. This chain links TRBV20-1 with TRBJ2-7; D is unclear. The germline CDR1 and CDR2 sequences are DFQATT and SNEGSKA (reference sequence). This CDR3 contains 15 residues. Trimming took 5 bases from V and 1 from J, leaving 18 bases between them.

Details on this clonotype: Germline and junction disagree at one end, which may indicate a read error. The rearrangement links TRBV7-7 to TRBJ2-1; 12 bases agree with TRBD2. The CDR3 contains 16 residues. CDR1 is SSHAT and CDR2 is FNYEAQ in the germline V gene (reference sequence). CDR3 in amino acids: CASSQLAGGSYNEQFF. DNA for the CDR3: TGTGCTAGCAGCCAACTAGCGGGGGGATCCTACAATGAGCAGTTCTTC.

The gene calls are TRBV18 and TRBJ2-5; D ambiguous. CDR3 length equals 14 residues. CDR1 KGHSH and CDR2 LQKENI come from the germline V gene. The V end lost 0 bases, the J end lost 2 bases, and 7 bases lay between the germline ends. The DNA of the CDR3 is TGTGCCAGCTCACCACCGGCACAGCAAGAGACCCAGTACTTC. It encodes CASSPPAQQETQYF.

The chain has TRBV12-3 or TRBV12-4 and TRBJ2-1; TRBD1 matches 9 bases. With V trimmed by 4 bases and J by 9 bases, 4 bases remained unmatched. This CDR3 contains 13 residues. The CDR3 is CASSWDRDAEQFF. The CDR3 coding sequence is TGTGCCAGCAGTTGGGACAGGGACGCTGAGCAGTTCTTC.

V is TRBV18 and J is TRBJ2-5; D call uncertain. Trimming cost V 2 bases and J 4 bases, with 26 bases left between them. This CDR3 region has 19 residues. Germline lookup yields CDR1 KGHSH and CDR2 LQKENI. The DNA for the CDR3 is TGTGCCAGCTCACCATGGGCTTCTCCCGAAGAAATGAAGGGAGAGACCCAGTACTTC. Translating gives CASSPWASPEEMKGETQYF.